This T cell receptor (beta chain) came from a study of cytomegalovirus exposure and HLA in healthy donors (dated by TCRdb to 2016 to 2017). Background on the whole study: According to an earlier analysis of several hundred of the donors, 150 million to 200 million T cells yielded over 90 million unique TCR beta sequences and roughly 280 Gb of sequence data. In a later genetic analysis, genome-wide SNP genotypes for about 55% of the roughly 670 donors were used, and that subset was treated as a discovery cohort. Class I and class II HLA loci were covered by the typing at four-digit resolution. Around 330 gigabases of sequencing data and approximately 91 million unique TCR sequences made up an early release that covered about 640 HLA-typed donors. Of the approximately 370 genotyped donors, 70% to 90% were placed in the genetic ancestry cluster associated with self-reported Caucasian donors. To predict cytomegalovirus infection status, the study combined high-throughput TCR immunosequencing, statistical association of individual TCRs with disease status, and machine learning. The study aimed to test whether signatures of past pathogen exposure could be identified by cataloging public T cell receptors. In a later analysis, previously published TCR beta repertoires from some 640 donors were re-analyzed and high-resolution HLA genotyping was added so that TCR occurrence patterns could be studied. Typing coverage varied by locus: roughly 620-640 donors for A, B, C, DRB1 and DQB1; under 550 for DQA1; 600 to 610 for DPA1; fewer than 480 for DPB1. In the later analysis, no new phenotypic data were used to find candidate immune exposures; instead, reliance was placed on TCR beta sequences and their occurrence across donors. Alongside the repertoire data, information on donor age, sex, ethnicity and CMV serostatus was compiled. In an earlier analysis of roughly 580 of the donors, high-throughput TCR beta sequencing was used to judge whether each TCR beta V gene segment behaved as functional or pseudogenic. All discovery cohort repertoires had been generated on a single sequencing platform. Because of strong linkage in the cohort, roughly five DR-DQ haplotypes were treated as single units for association and clustering. The study profiled the T cell repertoires of about 640 subjects by immunosequencing and related them to cytomegalovirus serostatus. Among about 400 genotyped donors of the cohort, an average of approximately 220,000 unique TCR beta nucleotide sequences was sequenced per donor, of which 15% to 20% were non-productive. Besides the first cohort of more than 650 subjects, a separate validation cohort made up of 95 to 150 different subjects was used. The research as a whole found: The authors suggested that the approach could potentially be extended to other disease states and immunological phenotypes. In an earlier analysis of about 550 of the donors, most TCR beta V segments were observed in productive rearrangements about 87% or about 30% of the time, broadly matching IMGT annotations. Most CMV-associated TCR beta chains appeared to be HLA-restricted in a later analysis, and the HLA associations seemed to be driven largely by CMV exposure. According to a later analysis, parvovirus B19, influenza, CMV and Epstein-Barr virus appeared linked to several top co-occurrence clusters. In both the original and validation cohorts, the classifier was reported to diagnose cytomegalovirus status with high specificity and sensitivity. Compared with equally common non-associated chains, HLA-associated TCR beta chains in a later analysis were more clonally expanded and had lower generation probabilities. The study listed 150 to 200 TCR beta chains as associated with cytomegalovirus. Linkage disequilibrium might explain the correlated functional status among segregating V segments, but an unknown experimental factor could not be ruled out. Strong co-occurrence of HLA alleles, especially DR and DQ, made assigning TCR associations to individual alleles difficult. Most TCR sequences were seen in very few donors, while some public TCRs were found in many individuals. Some IMGT-functional V segments, including TRBV6-2 and TRBV6-3, could not be told apart with the 87-base-pair reads, so those segments were excluded. For the cohort, immune exposure information was limited to CMV serostatus. A further reported finding was that TCR beta sequences accurately predicted the HLA-A and HLA-B alleles for most subjects in the first cohort. The sequencing pipeline was judged likely to have produced a cluster of highly shared sequence variants as a technical artifact. HLA typing was unavailable for some donors at each locus, so association tests used only the typed subset. In a later analysis, the rate of TCR association differed among HLA loci, with DRB1 alleles having the most associated TCRs and HLA-C alleles having the fewest. In a later genetic analysis, fewer N-insertions in productive TCRs were reported among donors in an Asian-associated ancestry cluster than the 666-donor mean. In vitro tests confirmed that three of the cytomegalovirus-associated TCR beta chains recognize cytomegalovirus antigens. In a later genetic analysis, a missense DCLRE1C variant was associated with V-gene and J-gene trimming of TCR beta chains, and the association was replicated in an independent cohort. The cohort was sequenced for TCR beta chains only, and without alpha or paired-chain data the features that could be detected were limited. Because counts were too low, fewer than 20 rarely observed V segments, including chromosome 9 orphons, were excluded from the earlier analysis of 587 of the donors. Roughly uniform sequencing depth across donors was assumed in presence/absence analyses, although this assumption may not hold. In a later analysis, 16,951 TCR beta sequences were associated with specific HLA alleles at a false discovery rate of 0.05.

The cohort comprised some 730 healthy bone marrow donors. At the time of sampling, all cohort members were nominally healthy, though unrecorded immune exposures were likely present. The donor was CMV seropositive and was included in the group of 300 or so seropositive cohort members. A peripheral blood sample was provided by each donor, and peripheral blood mononuclear cells were used for TCR beta sequencing. The Qiagen DNeasy Blood Extraction Kit was used to extract genomic DNA from the blood cell samples. This clone occurred a few times. Its antigen target is currently unknown. It has no much larger one-base neighbor in the sample; base qualities were not kept. The receptor library was made with the immunoSEQ multiplex PCR assay. The multiplex PCR relied on a mix of 60 forward primers for TCR Vbeta segments and 13 reverse primers for TCR Jbeta segments. Amplification of the CDR3 region of rearranged TCR beta genes was performed with a multiplex PCR assay on genomic DNA. On the Illumina HiSeq System, the amplified TCR beta libraries were sequenced as 87-base-pair reads. The study's own analysis went as follows. A later analysis tallied around 87 million unique TCR beta chains across the 700 or so repertoires, and 10 million to 11 million of those chains were shared by two or more donors. Raw reads were error-corrected and collapsed into unique sequences by a nearest-neighbor algorithm in which closely related sequences were merged to remove PCR and sequencing errors. To assign V, D and J gene segments, CDR3 sequences were aligned to IMGT reference sequences. Each retained sequence needed at least a six-nucleotide match to both a V gene segment and a J gene segment. A rearrangement counted as productive if the CDR3 had no stop codons and remained in frame with V and J, and every other rearrangement counted as non-productive. CDR3 was defined according to IMGT convention as the region running from the second conserved V-encoded cysteine to the conserved J-encoded phenylalanine. Sequences without an unambiguous match to a single V gene segment were excluded from the earlier analysis of 500 to 700 of the donors. An earlier analysis of a few hundred of the donors classified V segments as functional when productive rearrangements were above 56.7% and as segregating when the standard deviation between donors was above 5%. A statistical classification framework was built to diagnose cytomegalovirus status from the catalog of TCR beta chain sequences. A later analysis assigned V and J genes by comparing TCR nucleotide sequences with IMGT/GENE-DB human TR gene sequences. A later analysis assigned CDR3 sequences and most-parsimonious VDJ recombination scenarios with the TCRdist pipeline. A later analysis defined each TCR beta chain by its CDR3 amino acid sequence plus V-gene family, and excluded reads lacking a unique V-gene family. As a way to deal with suspected cross-contamination and a sequencing artifact, a later analysis dropped roughly 600 nucleotide sequences that were highly shared and had low generation probability. In a later analysis, a clonal expansion index for each public chain was calculated from normalized within-repertoire ranks of inferred template counts. Generation probabilities in a later analysis came from a VDJ recombination model fitted to out-of-frame rearrangements, and those results were checked against IGoR. In a later analysis, hypergeometric tests were used to score TCR-TCR, TCR-HLA and TCR-CMV co-occurrence, with a repertoire-size bias correction applied to TCR pairs. False discovery rates were estimated in a later analysis by permuting HLA or CMV assignments 20 times. In a later analysis, co-occurring TCRs were grouped using DBSCAN, with TCRdist sequence similarity added in when clustering inside HLA-allele-positive subsets. Repertoires with fewer than 30,000 or more than 120,000 public chains, plus five repertoires with anomalous nucleotide sharing, were excluded from co-occurrence clustering. What TCRdb holds here is the immuneACCESS table cut down to in-frame rearrangements. Part of the clones is not present; checked against another copy, under half of the missing clones reflect an unresolved V gene, and the others are unexplained. V and J calls and clone size are copied from that table; D and trimming were computed from the DNA. The sample table contains 200,000 or so clones; only one count was recorded for about four fifths of them. Clones ranked in the top ten supply around 6.1% of the sample.

CDR3 length: 15 amino acids, cysteine to phenylalanine. CDR3 DNA is the only sequence kept; it has 45 bases, read in frame from the first base. CDR1 is given as MDHEN and CDR2 as SYDVKM, both from the germline V gene. The V end loses 1 base and the J end loses 6 bases, and a stretch of 13 bases separates them. The sample was PBMCs. The sequence derives from a woman aged 25 to 39 in good health and CMV-seropositive. The rearranged segments are TRBV28 and TRBJ1-5; the D gene cannot be named for sure. This receptor has the CDR3 CASSLFPFEAQPQHF. The bases are TGTGCCAGCAGTTTATTTCCGTTCGAGGCTCAGCCCCAGCATTTT.